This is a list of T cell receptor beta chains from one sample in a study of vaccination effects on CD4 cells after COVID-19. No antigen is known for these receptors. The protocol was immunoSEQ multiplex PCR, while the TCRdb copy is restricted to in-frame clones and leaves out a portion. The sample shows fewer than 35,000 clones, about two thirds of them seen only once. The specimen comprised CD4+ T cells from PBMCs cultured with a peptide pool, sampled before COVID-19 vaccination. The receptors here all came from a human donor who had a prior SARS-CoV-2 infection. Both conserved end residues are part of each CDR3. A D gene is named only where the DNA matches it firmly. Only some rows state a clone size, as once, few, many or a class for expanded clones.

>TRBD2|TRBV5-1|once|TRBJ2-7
TGCGCCAGCAGCTTGGGTTCTAGCGGGGGCTACGAGCAGTACTTC
CASSLGSSGGYEQYF
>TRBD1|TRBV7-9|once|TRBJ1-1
TGTGCCAGCAGCTTCGGGGGACAGGGGGTTGAAGCTTTCTTT
CASSFGGQGVEAFF
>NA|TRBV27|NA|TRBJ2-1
TGTGCCAGCAGTTTTTTGGGTTTTAGTACGGGCAATGAGCAGTTCTTC
CASSFLGFSTGNEQFF
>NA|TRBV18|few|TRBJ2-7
TGTGCCAGCTCACCGGGTGGCAAACAGGGCACCTACGAGCAGTACTTC
CASSPGGKQGTYEQYF
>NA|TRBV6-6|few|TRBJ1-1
TGTGCCAGCAGTCGAACGGGGAACACTGAAGCTTTCTTT
CASSRTGNTEAFF
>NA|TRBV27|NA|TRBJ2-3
TGTGCCAGCAGACAGCAGCGCACAGATACGCAGTATTTT
CASRQQRTDTQYF
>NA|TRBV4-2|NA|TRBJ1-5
TGTGCCAGCAGCCAAGACAGAGATCAGCCCCAGCATTTT
CASSQDRDQPQHF
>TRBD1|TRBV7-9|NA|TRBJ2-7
TGTGCCAGCAGCTTAGTTTCCCCAGGGACAGCCGAGCAGTACTTC
CASSLVSPGTAEQYF
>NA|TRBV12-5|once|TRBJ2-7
TGTGCTAGTGGTTTGACCCCCACTCTCGACGGCTCCTACGAGCAGTACTTC
CASGLTPTLDGSYEQYF
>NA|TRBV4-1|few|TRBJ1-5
TGCGCCAGCAGCCAAGAGGCAGGCCGGAACAGCAATCAGCCCCAGCATTTT
CASSQEAGRNSNQPQHF
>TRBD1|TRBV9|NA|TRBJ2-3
TGTGCCAGCAGCGCCGGACAGGGCACAGATACGCAGTATTTT
CASSAGQGTDTQYF
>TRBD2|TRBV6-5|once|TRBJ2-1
TGTGCCAGCAGTCCCCGGACTAGTTGGGATGAGCAGTTCTTC
CASSPRTSWDEQFF
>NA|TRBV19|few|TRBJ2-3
TGTGCCACCCGAAGGAGGGGGCGCACAGATACGCAGTATTTT
CATRRRGRTDTQYF
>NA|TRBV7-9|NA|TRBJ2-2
TGTGCCAGCAGCCCAAGGACAGATTCCGGGGAGCTGTTTTTT
CASSPRTDSGELFF
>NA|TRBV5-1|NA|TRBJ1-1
TGCGCCAGCAGCTTAACAGGTTGGGGCGACACTGAAGCTTTCTTT
CASSLTGWGDTEAFF
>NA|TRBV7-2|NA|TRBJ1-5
TGTGCCAGCAGCGTGGCGAATCAGCCCCAGCATTTT
CASSVANQPQHF
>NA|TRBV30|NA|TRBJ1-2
TGTGCCTGGAGTGTAAAGGGAGTTATGGTCAGGGGCACCTTC
CAWSVKGVMVRGTF
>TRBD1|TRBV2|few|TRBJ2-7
TGTGCCAGCAGCGGGGGACAGGGCTCCTACGAGCAGTACTTC
CASSGGQGSYEQYF
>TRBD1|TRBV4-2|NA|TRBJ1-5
TGTGCCAGCAGCCAAGATCGGGGACAGGGGGATCAGCCCCAGCATTTT
CASSQDRGQGDQPQHF
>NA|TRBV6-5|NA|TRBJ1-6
TGTGCCAGCAGTAGTACAGGTTCGCGGTCACCCCTCCACTTT
CASSSTGSRSPLHF
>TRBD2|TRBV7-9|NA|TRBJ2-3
TGTGCCAGCAGCTTAGGATTTAGAGCGGGGGGCCCCACAGATACGCAGTATTTT
CASSLGFRAGGPTDTQYF
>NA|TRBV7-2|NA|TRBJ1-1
TGTGCCAGCAGCTTGAGGCGGAACACTGAAGCTTTCTTT
CASSLRRNTEAFF
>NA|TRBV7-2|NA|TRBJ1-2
TGTGCCAGCAGCTTATCCCCCGGAGCGTTTGGCTATGGCTACACCTTC
CASSLSPGAFGYGYTF
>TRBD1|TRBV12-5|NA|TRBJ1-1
TGTGCTAGTGGTTTGGACCACGGACAGGGCGCGTTGGCTTTCTTT
CASGLDHGQGALAFF
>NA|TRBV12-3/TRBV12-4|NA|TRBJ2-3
TGTGCCAGCAGTACCCGTGGACCAGATACGCAGTATTTT
CASSTRGPDTQYF
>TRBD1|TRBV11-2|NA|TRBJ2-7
TGTGCCAGCAGCCCTAGCATTGGGACAGGGTTCTCCTACGAGCAGTACTTC
CASSPSIGTGFSYEQYF
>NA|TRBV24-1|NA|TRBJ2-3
TGTGCCACCAGTGATGTGACAGCGACAGATACGCAGTATTTT
CATSDVTATDTQYF
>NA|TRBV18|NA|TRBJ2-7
TGTGCCAGCTCACCACGGCTCAGCGCGGAGTACGAGCAGTACTTC
CASSPRLSAEYEQYF
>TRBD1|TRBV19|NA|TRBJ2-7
TGTGCCAGTAGTCATCAAGGGAGGACAGGGGGCCTGCAGTACTTC
CASSHQGRTGGLQYF
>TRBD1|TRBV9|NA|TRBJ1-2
TGTGCCAGCAGCCCTCGACAGGGGGATGGCTACACCTTC
CASSPRQGDGYTF
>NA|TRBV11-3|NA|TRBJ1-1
TGTGCCAGCAGCCCGTCGAGGGGGGCGGACACTGAAGCTTTCTTT
CASSPSRGADTEAFF
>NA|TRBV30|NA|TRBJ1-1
TGTGCCTGGAGTTTTTCGGGCACTGAAGCTTTCTTT
CAWSFSGTEAFF
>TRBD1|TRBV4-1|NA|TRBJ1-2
TGCGCCAGCAGCCAAACACAGGGGAGAGACTATGGCTACACCTTC
CASSQTQGRDYGYTF
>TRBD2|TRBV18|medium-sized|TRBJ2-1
TGTGCCAGCTCACCTAGCGGGAGGGCCGTTGTGTTCTTC
CASSPSGRAVVFF
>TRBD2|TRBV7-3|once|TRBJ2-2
TGTGCCAGCAGCTTAAGAACTAGCGGGGGGAGCACCGGGGAGCTGTTTTTT
CASSLRTSGGSTGELFF
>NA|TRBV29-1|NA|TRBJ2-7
TGCAGCGTTGTCGCCGAGCAGTACTTC
CSVVAEQYF
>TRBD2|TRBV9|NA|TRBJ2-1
TGTGCCAGCAGCCCCAGCGGGACTAGCGGTTCCGGTGAGCAGTTCTTC
CASSPSGTSGSGEQFF
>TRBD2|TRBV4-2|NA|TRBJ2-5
TGTGCCAGCAGCCAAGATACGACTAGCGGGAGGGCCGAGGGAGAGACCCAGTACTTC
CASSQDTTSGRAEGETQYF
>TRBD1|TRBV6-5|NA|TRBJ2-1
TGTGCCAGCAGGCGAACAGGGGGCTCCTACAATGAGCAGTTCTTC
CASRRTGGSYNEQFF
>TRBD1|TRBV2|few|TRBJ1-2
TGTGCCAGCCTACCCGGGACAGCCCGGGTGATGGGTGGCTACACCTTC
CASLPGTARVMGGYTF
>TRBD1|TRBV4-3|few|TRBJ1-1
TGCGCCAGCAGCCAAGGGGGGAAATGGGACAGGGGCGGTATGAACACTGAAGCTTTCTTT
CASSQGGKWDRGGMNTEAFF